This record covers a single TCR beta chain. This specimen comes from a study of blood T cell repertoires in COVID-19. The protocol was immunoSEQ multiplex PCR, while the TCRdb copy is restricted to in-frame clones and leaves out a portion. The sample contains 62,000 or so clones, 80% to 90% of which appear only once. This CDR3 is built from 13 residues. The germline CDR1 and CDR2 sequences are MNHEY and SMNVEV (reference sequence). Unmatched junction bases numbered 2, after V lost 5 bases and J lost 5 bases. The sequencing input was peripheral blood. The sequence was obtained from a human donor in a cohort sampled during active COVID-19. The chain is built from TRBV27 and TRBJ1-5; TRBD1 matches at 8 bases. CDR3 region: CASSGQGDQPQHF. The CDR3 DNA follows: TGTGCCAGCAGTGGACAGGGAGATCAGCCCCAGCATTTT.